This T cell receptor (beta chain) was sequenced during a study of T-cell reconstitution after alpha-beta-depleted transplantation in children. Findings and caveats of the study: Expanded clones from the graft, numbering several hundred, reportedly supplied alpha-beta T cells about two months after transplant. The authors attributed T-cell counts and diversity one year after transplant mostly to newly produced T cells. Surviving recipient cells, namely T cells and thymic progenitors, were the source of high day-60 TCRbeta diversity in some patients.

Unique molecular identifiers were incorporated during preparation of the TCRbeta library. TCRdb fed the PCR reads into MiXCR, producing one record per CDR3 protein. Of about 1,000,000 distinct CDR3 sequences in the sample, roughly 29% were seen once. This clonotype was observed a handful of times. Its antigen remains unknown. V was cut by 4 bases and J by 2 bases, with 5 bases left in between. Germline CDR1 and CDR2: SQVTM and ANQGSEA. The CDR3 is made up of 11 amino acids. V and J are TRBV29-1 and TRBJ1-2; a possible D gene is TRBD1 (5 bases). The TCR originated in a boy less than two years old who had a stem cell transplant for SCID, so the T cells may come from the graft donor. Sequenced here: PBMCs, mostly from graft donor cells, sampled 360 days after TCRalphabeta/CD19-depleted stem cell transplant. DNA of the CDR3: TGCAGCGTTGGACAGAACTATGGCTACACCTTC. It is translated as CSVGQNYGYTF.